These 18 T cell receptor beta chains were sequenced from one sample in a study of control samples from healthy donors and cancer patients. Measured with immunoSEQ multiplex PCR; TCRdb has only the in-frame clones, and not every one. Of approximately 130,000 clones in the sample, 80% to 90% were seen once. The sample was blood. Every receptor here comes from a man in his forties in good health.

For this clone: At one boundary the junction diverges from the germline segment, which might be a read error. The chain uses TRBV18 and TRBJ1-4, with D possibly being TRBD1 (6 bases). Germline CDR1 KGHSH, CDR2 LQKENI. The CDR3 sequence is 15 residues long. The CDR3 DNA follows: TGTACCAGCTCACAAAGACAGGCAACTAATGAAAAACTGTTTTTT. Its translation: CTSSQRQATNEKLFF. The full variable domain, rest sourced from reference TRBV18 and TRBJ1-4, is NAGVMQNPRHLVRRRGQEARLRCSPMKGHSHVYWYRQLPEEGLKFMVYLQKENIIDESGMPKERFSAEFPKEGPSILRIQQVVRGDSAAYFCTSSQRQATNEKLFFGSGTQLSVL.

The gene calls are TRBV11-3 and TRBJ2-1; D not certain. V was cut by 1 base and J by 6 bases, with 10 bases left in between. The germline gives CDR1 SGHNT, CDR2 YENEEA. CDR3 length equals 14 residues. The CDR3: CASSLGAGSNEQFF. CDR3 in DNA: TGTGCCAGCAGCTTAGGGGCAGGATCCAATGAGCAGTTCTTC. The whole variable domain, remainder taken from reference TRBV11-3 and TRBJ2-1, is EAGVVQSPRYKIIEKKQPVAFWCNPISGHNTLYWYLQNLGQGPELLIRYENEEAVDDSQLPKDRFSAERLKGVDSTLKIQPAELGDSAVYLCASSLGAGSNEQFFGPGTRLTVL.

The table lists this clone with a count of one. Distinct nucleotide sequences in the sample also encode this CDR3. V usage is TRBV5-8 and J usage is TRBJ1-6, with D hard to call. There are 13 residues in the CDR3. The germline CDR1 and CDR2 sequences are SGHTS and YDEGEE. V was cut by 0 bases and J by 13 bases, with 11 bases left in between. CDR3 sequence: CASSLVPLSPLHF. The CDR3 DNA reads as TGTGCCAGCAGCTTGGTTCCACTCTCGCCCCTCCACTTT. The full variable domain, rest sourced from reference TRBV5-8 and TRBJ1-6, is EAGVTQSPTHLIKTRGQQATLRCSPISGHTSVYWYQQALGLGLQFLLWYDEGEERNRGNFPPRFSGRQFPNYSSELNVNALELEDSALYLCASSLVPLSPLHFGNGTRLTVT.

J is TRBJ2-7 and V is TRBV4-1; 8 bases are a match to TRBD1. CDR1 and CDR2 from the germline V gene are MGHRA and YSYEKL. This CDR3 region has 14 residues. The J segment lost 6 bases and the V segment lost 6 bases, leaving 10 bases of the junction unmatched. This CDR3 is CASSLGTGIGEQYF. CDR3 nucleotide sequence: TGCGCCAGCAGTTTGGGGACAGGAATAGGCGAGCAGTACTTC.

CDR3 sequence reads: CASSRLGQGSGNSPLHF. The DNA for the CDR3 is TGTGCCAGCAGTCGCCTGGGACAGGGCTCCGGGAATTCACCCCTCCACTTT. The chain combines TRBV6-6 with TRBJ1-6; 9 nucleotides line up with TRBD1. This CDR3 has 17 residues. The trim removed 5 bases at V and 7 bases at J, leaving 12 bases unmatched. Germline CDR1 MNHNY, CDR2 SVGAGI (reference sequence).

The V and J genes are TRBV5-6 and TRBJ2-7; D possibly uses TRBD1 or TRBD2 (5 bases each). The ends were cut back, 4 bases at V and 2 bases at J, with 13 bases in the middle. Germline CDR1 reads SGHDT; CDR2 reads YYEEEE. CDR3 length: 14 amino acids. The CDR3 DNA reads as TGTGCCAGCAGCCACCGGGACGGGACCTACGAGCAGTACTTC. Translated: CASSHRDGTYEQYF.

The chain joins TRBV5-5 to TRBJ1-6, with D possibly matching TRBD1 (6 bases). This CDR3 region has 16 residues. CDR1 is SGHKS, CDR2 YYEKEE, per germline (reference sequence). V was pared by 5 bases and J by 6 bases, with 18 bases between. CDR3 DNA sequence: TGTGCCAGCAGACAAACCCCGGGACATAGTAATTCACCCCTCCACTTT. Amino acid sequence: CASRQTPGHSNSPLHF. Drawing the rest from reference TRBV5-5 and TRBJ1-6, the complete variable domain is DAGVTQSPTHLIKTRGQQVTLRCSPISGHKSVSWYQQVLGQGPQFIFQYYEKEERGRGNFPDRFSARQFPNYSSELNVNALLLGDSALYLCASRQTPGHSNSPLHFGNGTRLTVT.

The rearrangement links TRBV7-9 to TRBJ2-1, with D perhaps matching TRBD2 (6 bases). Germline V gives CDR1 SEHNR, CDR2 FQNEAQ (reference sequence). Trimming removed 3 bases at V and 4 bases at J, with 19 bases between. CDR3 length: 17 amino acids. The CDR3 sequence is CASSFLGQGREYNEQFF. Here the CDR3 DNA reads TGTGCCAGCAGCTTCCTAGGTCAGGGACGGGAGTACAATGAGCAGTTCTTC.

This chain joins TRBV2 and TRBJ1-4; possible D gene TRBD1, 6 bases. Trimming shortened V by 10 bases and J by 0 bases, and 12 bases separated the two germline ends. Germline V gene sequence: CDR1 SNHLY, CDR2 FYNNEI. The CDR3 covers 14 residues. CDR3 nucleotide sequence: TGTGCCACTGACAGGACCTCAACTAATGAAAAACTGTTTTTT. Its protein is CATDRTSTNEKLFF.

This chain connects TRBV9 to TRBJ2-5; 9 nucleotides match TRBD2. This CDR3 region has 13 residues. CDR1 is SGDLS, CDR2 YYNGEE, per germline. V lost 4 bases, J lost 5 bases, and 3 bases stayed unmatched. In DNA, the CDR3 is TGTGCCAGCAGCACGACTAGCGGTGAGACCCAGTACTTC. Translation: CASSTTSGETQYF.

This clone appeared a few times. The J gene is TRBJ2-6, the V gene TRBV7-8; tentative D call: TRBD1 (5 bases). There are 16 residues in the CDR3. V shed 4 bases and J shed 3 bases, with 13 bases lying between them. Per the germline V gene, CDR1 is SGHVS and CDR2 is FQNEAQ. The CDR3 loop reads CASSYFQGFGANVLTF. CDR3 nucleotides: TGTGCCAGCAGCTACTTTCAGGGATTTGGGGCCAACGTCCTGACTTTC.

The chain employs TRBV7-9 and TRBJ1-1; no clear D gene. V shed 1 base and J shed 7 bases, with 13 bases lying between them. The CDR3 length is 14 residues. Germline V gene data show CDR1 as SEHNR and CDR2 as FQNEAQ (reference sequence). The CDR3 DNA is TGTGCCAGCAGCTTAGTCGGTTTTAGGAGTGAAGCTTTCTTT. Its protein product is CASSLVGFRSEAFF.

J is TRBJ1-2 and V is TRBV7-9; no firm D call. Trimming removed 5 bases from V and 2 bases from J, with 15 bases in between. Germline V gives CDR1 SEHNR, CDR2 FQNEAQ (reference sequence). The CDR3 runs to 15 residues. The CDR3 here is CASSPSTGINYGYTF. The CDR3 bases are TGTGCCAGCAGCCCGAGCACGGGGATCAACTATGGCTACACCTTC.

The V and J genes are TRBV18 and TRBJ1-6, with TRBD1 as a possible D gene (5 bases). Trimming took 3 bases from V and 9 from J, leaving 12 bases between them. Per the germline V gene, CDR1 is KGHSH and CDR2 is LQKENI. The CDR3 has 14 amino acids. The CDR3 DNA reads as TGTGCCAGCTCACCCGGGGCTGGGGGTTCACCCCTCCACTTT. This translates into CASSPGAGGSPLHF.

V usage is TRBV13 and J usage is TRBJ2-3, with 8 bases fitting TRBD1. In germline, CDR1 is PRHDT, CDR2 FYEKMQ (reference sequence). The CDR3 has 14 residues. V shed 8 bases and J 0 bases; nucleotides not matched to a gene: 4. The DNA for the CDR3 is TGTGCCAGCGGCCGGACAGGGAGCACAGATACGCAGTATTTT. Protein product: CASGRTGSTDTQYF.

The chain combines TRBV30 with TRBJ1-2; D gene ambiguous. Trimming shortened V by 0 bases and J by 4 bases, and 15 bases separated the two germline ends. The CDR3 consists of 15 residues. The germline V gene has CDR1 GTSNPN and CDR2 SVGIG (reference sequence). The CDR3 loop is CAWSVDGSGPYGYTF. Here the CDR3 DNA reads TGTGCCTGGAGTGTAGACGGCAGCGGGCCCTATGGCTACACCTTC.

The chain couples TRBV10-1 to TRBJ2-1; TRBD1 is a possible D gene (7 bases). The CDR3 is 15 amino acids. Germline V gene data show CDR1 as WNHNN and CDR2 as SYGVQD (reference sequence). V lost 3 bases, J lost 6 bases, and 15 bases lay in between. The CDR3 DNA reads TGCGCCAGCAGTGAAGGAGGGGGCGCATTCAATGAGCAGTTCTTC. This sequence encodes CASSEGGGAFNEQFF.

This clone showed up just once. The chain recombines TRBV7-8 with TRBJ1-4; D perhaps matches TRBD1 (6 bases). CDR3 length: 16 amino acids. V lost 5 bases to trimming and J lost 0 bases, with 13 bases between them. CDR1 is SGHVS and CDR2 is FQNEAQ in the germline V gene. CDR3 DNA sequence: TGTGCCAGCAGCCTCGGGACACAAACAACTAATGAAAAACTGTTTTTT. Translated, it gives CASSLGTQTTNEKLFF.